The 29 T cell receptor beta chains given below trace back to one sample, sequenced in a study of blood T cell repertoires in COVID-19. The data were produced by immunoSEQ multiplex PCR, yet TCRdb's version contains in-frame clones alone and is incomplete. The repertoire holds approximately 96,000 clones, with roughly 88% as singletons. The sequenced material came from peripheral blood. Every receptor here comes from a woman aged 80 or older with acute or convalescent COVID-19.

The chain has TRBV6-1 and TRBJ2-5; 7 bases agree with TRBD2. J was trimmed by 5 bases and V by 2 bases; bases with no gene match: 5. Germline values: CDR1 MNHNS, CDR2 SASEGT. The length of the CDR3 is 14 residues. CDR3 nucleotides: TGTGCCAGCAGTGAAAGCGGGATCAGGGAGACCCAGTACTTC. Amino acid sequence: CASSESGIRETQYF.

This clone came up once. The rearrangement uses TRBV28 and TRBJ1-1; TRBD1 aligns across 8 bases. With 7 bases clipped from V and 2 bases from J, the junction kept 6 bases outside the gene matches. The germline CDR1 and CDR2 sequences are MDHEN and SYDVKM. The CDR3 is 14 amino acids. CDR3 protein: CASMTGQGNTEAFF. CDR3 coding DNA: TGTGCCAGCATGACAGGACAGGGCAACACTGAAGCTTTCTTT.

The CDR3 DNA follows: TGTGCCAGTAGTACCCAAGCGACAGGGATCTACGAGCAGTACTTC. This encodes CASSTQATGIYEQYF. The chain joins TRBV19 to TRBJ2-7; 7 bases map to TRBD1. The CDR3 is 15 residues long. Trimming removed 4 bases from V and 3 bases from J; junction bases left unmatched: 9. The germline gives CDR1 LNHDA, CDR2 SQIVND (reference sequence).

The CDR3 loop reads CASSPGLSGNTIYF. As DNA, the CDR3 is TGTGCCAGTAGTCCGGGACTCTCTGGAAACACCATATATTTT. V and J are TRBV19 and TRBJ1-3; a weak D match, TRBD1 (5 bases). Germline loops: CDR1 LNHDA, CDR2 SQIVND (reference sequence). Trimming took off 5 bases at V and 0 bases at J, with 8 bases between the two ends. This CDR3 has 14 amino acids.

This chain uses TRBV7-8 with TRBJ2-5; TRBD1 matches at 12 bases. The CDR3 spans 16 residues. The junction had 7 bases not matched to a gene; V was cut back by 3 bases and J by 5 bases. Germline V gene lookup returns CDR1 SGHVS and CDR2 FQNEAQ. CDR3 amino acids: CASSFLGQGAGETQYF. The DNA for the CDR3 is TGTGCCAGCAGCTTTTTGGGACAGGGGGCGGGGGAGACCCAGTACTTC.

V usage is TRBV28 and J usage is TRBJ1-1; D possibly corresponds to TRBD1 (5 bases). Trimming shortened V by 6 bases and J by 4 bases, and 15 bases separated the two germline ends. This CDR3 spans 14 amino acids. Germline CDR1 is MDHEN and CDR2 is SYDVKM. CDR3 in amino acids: CASSDVGGVTEAFF. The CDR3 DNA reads TGTGCCAGCAGCGATGTGGGGGGGGTCACTGAAGCTTTCTTT. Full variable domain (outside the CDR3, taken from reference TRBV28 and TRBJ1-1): DVKVTQSSRYLVKRTGEKVFLECVQDMDHENMFWYRQDPGLGLRLIYFSYDVKMKEKGDIPEGYSVSREKKERFSLILESASTNQTSMYLCASSDVGGVTEAFFGQGTRLTVV.

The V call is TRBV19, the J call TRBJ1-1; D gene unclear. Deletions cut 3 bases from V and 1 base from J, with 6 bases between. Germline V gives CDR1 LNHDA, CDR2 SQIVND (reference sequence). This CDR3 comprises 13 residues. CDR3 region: CASSILRNTEAFF. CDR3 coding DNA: TGTGCCAGTAGTATTCTCAGGAACACTGAAGCTTTCTTT. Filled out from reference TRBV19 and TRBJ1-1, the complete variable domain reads DGGITQSPKYLFRKEGQNVTLSCEQNLNHDAMYWYRQDPGQGLRLIYYSQIVNDFQKGDIAEGYSVSREKKESFPLTVTSAQKNPTAFYLCASSILRNTEAFFGQGTRLTVV.

The CDR3 coding sequence is TGTGCCACCTTTAGCGGGAGAACGTACGAGCAGTACTTC. Translation: CATFSGRTYEQYF. The V and J genes are TRBV28 and TRBJ2-7; TRBD2 aligns across 9 bases. The germline V gene encodes CDR1 MDHEN and CDR2 SYDVKM. Trimming removed 10 bases from V and 4 bases from J; junction bases left unmatched: 8. This CDR3 spans 13 amino acids.

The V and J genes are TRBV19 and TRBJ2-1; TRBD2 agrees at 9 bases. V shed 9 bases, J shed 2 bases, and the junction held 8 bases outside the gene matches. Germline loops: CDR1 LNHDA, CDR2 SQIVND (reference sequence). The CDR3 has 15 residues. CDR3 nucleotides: TGTGCCAGCAAAAACTTAGCGGGGGCCTACAATGAGCAGTTCTTC. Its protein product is CASKNLAGAYNEQFF.

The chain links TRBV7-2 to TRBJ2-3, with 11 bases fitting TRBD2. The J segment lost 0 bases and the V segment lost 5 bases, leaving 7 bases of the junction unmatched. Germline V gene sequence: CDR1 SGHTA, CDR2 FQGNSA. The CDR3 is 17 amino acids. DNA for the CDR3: TGTGCCAGCAGCCTAAGACTAGCGGGACCGAGCACAGATACGCAGTATTTT. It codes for CASSLRLAGPSTDTQYF.

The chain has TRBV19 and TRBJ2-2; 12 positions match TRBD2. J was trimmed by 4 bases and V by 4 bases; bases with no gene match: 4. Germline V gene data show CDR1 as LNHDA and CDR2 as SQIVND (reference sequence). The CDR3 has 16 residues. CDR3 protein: CASSNLAGGRTGELFF. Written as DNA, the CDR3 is TGTGCCAGTAGTAACCTAGCGGGGGGGCGCACCGGGGAGCTGTTTTTT.

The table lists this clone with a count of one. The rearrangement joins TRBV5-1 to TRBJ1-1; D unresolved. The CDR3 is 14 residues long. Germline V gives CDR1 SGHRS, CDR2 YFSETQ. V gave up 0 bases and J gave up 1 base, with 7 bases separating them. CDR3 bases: TGCGCCAGCAGCTTGGGGCCAGGGAACACTGAAGCTTTCTTT. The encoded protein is CASSLGPGNTEAFF.

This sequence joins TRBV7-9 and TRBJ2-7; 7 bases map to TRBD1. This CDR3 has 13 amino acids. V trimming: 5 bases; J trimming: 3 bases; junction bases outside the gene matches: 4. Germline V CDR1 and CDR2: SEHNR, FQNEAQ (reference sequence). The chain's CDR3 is CASSPRQGYEQYF. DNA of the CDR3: TGTGCCAGCAGCCCCCGACAGGGCTACGAGCAGTACTTC.

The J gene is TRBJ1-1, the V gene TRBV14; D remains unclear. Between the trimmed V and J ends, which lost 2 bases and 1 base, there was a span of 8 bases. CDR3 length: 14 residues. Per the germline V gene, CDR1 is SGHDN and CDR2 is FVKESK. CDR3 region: CASSQQVWNTEAFF. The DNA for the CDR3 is TGTGCCAGCAGCCAACAGGTCTGGAACACTGAAGCTTTCTTT.

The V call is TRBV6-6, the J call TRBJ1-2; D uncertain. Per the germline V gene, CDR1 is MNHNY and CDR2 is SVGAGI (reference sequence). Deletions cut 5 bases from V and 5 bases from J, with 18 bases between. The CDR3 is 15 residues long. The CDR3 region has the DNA TGTGCCAGCAGTCCCCATCTCGTGGTCGAGTATGGCTACACCTTC. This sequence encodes CASSPHLVVEYGYTF.

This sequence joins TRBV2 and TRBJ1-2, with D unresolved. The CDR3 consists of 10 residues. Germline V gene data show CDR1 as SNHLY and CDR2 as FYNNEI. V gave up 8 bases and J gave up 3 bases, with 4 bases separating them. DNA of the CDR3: TGTGCCAGCCGGGACTATGGCTACACCTTC. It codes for CASRDYGYTF.

CDR3 in amino acids: CASSHDRLEGTEAFF. The CDR3 DNA reads as TGCGCCAGCAGCCACGACCGACTTGAGGGCACTGAAGCTTTCTTT. The chain links TRBV5-1 to TRBJ1-1, with no clear D. The germline V gene encodes CDR1 SGHRS and CDR2 YFSETQ. This CDR3 is built from 15 residues. V gave up 4 bases and J gave up 4 bases, with 17 bases separating them. The full variable domain, in which reference TRBV5-1 and TRBJ1-1 provide the parts outside the CDR3, is KAGVTQTPRYLIKTRGQQVTLSCSPISGHRSVSWYQQTPGQGLQFLFEYFSETQRNKGNFPGRFSGRQFSNSRSEMNVSTLELGDSALYLCASSHDRLEGTEAFFGQGTRLTVV.

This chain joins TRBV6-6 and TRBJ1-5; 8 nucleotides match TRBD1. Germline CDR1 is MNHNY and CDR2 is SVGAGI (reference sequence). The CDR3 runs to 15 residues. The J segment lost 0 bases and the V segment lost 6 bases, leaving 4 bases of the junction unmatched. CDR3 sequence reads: CASRTTGDSNQPQHF. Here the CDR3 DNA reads TGTGCCAGCAGGACGACAGGGGATAGCAATCAGCCCCAGCATTTT.

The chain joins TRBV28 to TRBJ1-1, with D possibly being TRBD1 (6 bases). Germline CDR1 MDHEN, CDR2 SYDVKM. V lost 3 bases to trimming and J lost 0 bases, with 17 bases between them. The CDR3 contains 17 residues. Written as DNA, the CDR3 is TGTGCCAGCAGTTTTGGCAGGGGAAGCCTATTGAACACTGAAGCTTTCTTT. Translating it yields CASSFGRGSLLNTEAFF.

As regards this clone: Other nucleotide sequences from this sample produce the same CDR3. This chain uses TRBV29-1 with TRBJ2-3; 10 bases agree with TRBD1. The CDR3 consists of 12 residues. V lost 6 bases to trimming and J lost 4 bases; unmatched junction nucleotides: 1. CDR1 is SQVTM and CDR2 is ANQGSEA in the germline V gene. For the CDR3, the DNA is TGCAGCGTCGGGACAGGGGCAGATACGCAGTATTTT. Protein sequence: CSVGTGADTQYF.

The CDR3 here is CATSDLPGLAANTGELFF. Here the CDR3 DNA reads TGTGCCACCAGTGATCTCCCGGGACTAGCAGCGAACACCGGGGAGCTGTTTTTT. J is TRBJ2-2 and V is TRBV24-1; TRBD2 matches at 9 bases. The CDR3 length is 18 residues. V lost 3 bases, J lost 0 bases, and 7 bases stayed unmatched. Germline V gives CDR1 KGHDR, CDR2 SFDVKD.

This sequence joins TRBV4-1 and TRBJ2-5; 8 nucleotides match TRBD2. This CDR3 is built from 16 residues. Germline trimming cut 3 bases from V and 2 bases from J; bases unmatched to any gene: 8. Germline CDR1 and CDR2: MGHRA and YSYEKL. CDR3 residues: CASSQGGGTGQETQYF. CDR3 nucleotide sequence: TGCGCCAGCAGCCAGGGCGGGGGGACGGGACAAGAGACCCAGTACTTC.

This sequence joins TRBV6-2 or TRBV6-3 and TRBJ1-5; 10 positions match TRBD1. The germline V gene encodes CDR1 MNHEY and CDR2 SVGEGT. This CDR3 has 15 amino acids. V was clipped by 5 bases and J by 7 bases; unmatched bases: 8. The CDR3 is CASSDRGRAVQPQHF. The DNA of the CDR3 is TGTGCCAGCAGTGACAGGGGGCGGGCTGTGCAGCCCCAGCATTTT.

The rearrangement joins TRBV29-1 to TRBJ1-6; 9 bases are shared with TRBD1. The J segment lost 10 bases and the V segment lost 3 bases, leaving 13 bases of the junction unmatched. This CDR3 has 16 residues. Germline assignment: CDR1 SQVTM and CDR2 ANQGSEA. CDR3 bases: TGCAGCGTTGACCGTCGCGCATCGGACAGGGGCTCACCCCTCCACTTT. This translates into CSVDRRASDRGSPLHF. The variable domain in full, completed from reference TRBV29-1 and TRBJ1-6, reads SAVISQKPSRDICQRGTSLTIQCQVDSQVTMMFWYRQQPGQSLTLIATANQGSEATYESGFVIDKFPISRPNLTFSTLTVSNMSPEDSSIYLCSVDRRASDRGSPLHFGNGTRLTVT.

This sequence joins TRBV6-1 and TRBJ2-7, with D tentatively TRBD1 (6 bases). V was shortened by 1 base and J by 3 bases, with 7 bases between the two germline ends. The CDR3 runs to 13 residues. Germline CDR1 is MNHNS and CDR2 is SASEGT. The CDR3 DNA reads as TGTGCCAGCAGTGAAGGACAGGTCTACGAGCAGTACTTC. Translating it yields CASSEGQVYEQYF.

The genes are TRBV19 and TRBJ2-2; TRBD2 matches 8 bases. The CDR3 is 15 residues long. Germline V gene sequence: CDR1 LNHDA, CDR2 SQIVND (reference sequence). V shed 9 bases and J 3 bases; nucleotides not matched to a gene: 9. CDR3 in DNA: TGTGCCAGCGGGTGGAGCGGGGGCGACACCGGGGAGCTGTTTTTT. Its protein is CASGWSGGDTGELFF.

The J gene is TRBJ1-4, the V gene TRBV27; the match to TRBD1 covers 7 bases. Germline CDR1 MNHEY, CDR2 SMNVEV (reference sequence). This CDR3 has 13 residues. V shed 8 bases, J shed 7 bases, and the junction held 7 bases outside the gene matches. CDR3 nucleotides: TGTGCCAGCCAACAGGGGTTAGGTGAAAAACTGTTTTTT. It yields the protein CASQQGLGEKLFF. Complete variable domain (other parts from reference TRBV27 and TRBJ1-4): EAQVTQNPRYLITVTGKKLTVTCSQNMNHEYMSWYRQDPGLGLRQIYYSMNVEVTDKGDVPEGYKVSRKEKRNFPLILESPSPNQTSLYFCASQQGLGEKLFFGSGTQLSVL.

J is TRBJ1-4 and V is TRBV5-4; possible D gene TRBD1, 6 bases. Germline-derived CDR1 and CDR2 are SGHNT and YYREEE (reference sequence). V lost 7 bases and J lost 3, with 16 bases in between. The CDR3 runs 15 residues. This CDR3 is CASAPGGAANEKLFF. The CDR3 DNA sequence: TGTGCCAGCGCCCCTGGGGGGGCGGCTAATGAAAAACTGTTTTTT.

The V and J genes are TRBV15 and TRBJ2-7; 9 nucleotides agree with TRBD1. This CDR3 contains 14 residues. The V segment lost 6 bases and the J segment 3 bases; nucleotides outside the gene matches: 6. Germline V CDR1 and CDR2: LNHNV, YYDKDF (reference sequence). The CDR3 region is CATRPDRGYYEQYF. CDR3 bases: TGTGCCACCAGACCCGACAGGGGGTACTACGAGCAGTACTTC.